This T cell receptor (beta chain) was retrieved from a study of T cell changes during pregnancy in multiple sclerosis. This clone was counted a single time. This table comes from immunoSEQ multiplex PCR, and its TCRdb copy is limited to in-frame clones, with some not included. The data hold 85,000 to 100,000 clones, with around 94% observed a single time. The CDR3 length is 15 residues. Germline CDR1 LNHNV, CDR2 YYDKDF (reference sequence). Trimming left V 3 bases short and J 5 bases short, with 16 bases between. This clonotype was obtained from a female donor with multiple sclerosis, enrolled in a pregnancy study. The sample in question was peripheral blood, obtained after pregnancy. The chain employs TRBV15 and TRBJ1-2; TRBD1 might be the D (5 bases). CDR3 DNA: TGTGCCACCAGCAGGGATAAGGGGTACGGGTATGGCTACACCTTC. Its protein product is CATSRDKGYGYGYTF. Full variable domain (rest looked up from reference TRBV15 and TRBJ1-2): DAMVIQNPRYQVTQFGKPVTLSCSQTLNHNVMYWYQQKSSQAPKLLFHYYDKDFNNEADTPDNFQSRRPNTSFCFLDIRSPGLGDTAMYLCATSRDKGYGYGYTFGSGTRLTVV.